This T cell receptor beta chain was captured by sequencing in a study of cytomegalovirus exposure and HLA in healthy donors. Study-level results: Whilst most TCR sequences proved rare, a subset of public TCRs occurred across many donors. Both high specificity and high sensitivity reportedly marked the classifier's diagnosis of cytomegalovirus status. A list of 150 to 200 TCR beta chains associated with cytomegalovirus was given.

The validation cohort, a group of over a hundred subjects, included the donors and was separate from the roughly 600-subject first cohort. In regard to this clone: The target antigen is unknown.

Only in-frame clones appear in the TCRdb table, and some are missing; sequencing was by immunoSEQ multiplex PCR. The table shows approximately 130,000 clones, with roughly 90% occurring only once. Germline-derived CDR1 and CDR2 are ENHRY and SYGVKD. This CDR3 has 15 amino acids. V lost 2 bases, J lost 3 bases, and 11 bases lay in between. This chain joins TRBV10-3 and TRBJ2-1; D might be TRBD2 (5 bases). Source material: PBMCs. The clonotype was recovered from a woman under 30 in good health and CMV-seronegative. The CDR3 here is CAISEGIASYNEQFF. The CDR3 DNA sequence: TGTGCCATCAGTGAGGGGATAGCGAGCTACAATGAGCAGTTCTTC.